This T cell receptor (beta chain) was found in a study of CD8 T cells in Susac syndrome. Sequencing of TCR beta covered CD8+ and CD4+ T cells obtained from blood. This CDR3 region has 14 residues. The junction had 11 bases not matched to a gene; V was cut back by 2 bases and J by 7 bases. Germline assignment: CDR1 DFQATT and CDR2 SNEGSKA (reference sequence). The RNA input was about 0.5 to 1 ug, and it was reverse transcribed with random hexamers. Amplification of TCR beta CDR3 was carried out by immunoSEQ multiplex PCR, which covered 54 Vbeta and 13 Jbeta segments. MiXCR, run by TCRdb on the immunoSEQ multiplex PCR reads, gives a single entry per CDR3 protein. The sample holds 150,000 to 200,000 distinct CDR3 sequences; over 85% are singletons and the top ten take 0.13% to 0.15%.

This chain connects TRBV20-1 to TRBJ2-7; 7 bases are a match to TRBD1. Sequences were obtained from CD4+ T cells from PBMCs. This TCR was sampled from a human donor in good health. CDR3 in DNA: TGCAGTGCTAGAATGACAGGGTCCCCGAAGGAGCAGTACTTC. This codes for CSARMTGSPKEQYF.